The 3 T cell receptor beta chains below were found in one sample sequenced in a study of blood T cell repertoires in COVID-19. Assay used: immunoSEQ multiplex PCR; TCRdb lists only in-frame clones, some missing. The sample carries about 200,000 clones, 70% to 90% recorded once. Sequences were obtained from peripheral blood. The receptors originated from a man aged 40-49 years with acute or convalescent COVID-19.

The CDR3 DNA reads as TGTGCCAGCAGCTTAACAAGGGGCAACCGGGAGACCCAGTACTTC. Its translation: CASSLTRGNRETQYF. This sequence joins TRBV7-3 and TRBJ2-5; TRBD1 might be the D (5 bases). Germline V CDR1 and CDR2: SGHTA, FQGTGA. Trimming took off 0 bases at V and 5 bases at J, with 13 bases between the two ends. The CDR3 runs 15 residues.

This chain links TRBV7-9 with TRBJ1-2; D is unclear. Germline CDR1 and CDR2: SEHNR and FQNEAQ (reference sequence). This CDR3 is 13 amino acids long. V lost 5 bases and J 2 bases, leaving 9 bases between the germline ends. Here the CDR3 DNA reads TGTGCCAGCAGCCCCGAGGGAAACTATGGCTACACCTTC. Protein product: CASSPEGNYGYTF.

The rearrangement joins TRBV11-3 to TRBJ2-3; 9 nucleotides agree with TRBD1. The length of the CDR3 is 13 residues. Germline values: CDR1 SGHNT, CDR2 YENEEA. The J segment lost 7 bases and the V segment lost 5 bases, leaving 4 bases of the junction unmatched. CDR3 sequence reads: CASSPDRGYTQYF. The CDR3 region has the DNA TGTGCCAGCAGCCCAGACAGGGGGTATACGCAGTATTTT.